Included here is one TCR beta chain sequence, with context. The antigen is undetermined. Germline is not matched at one junction end, which may reflect a read error. This record comes from a study of beta chain features in type 1 diabetes. Study background: Cells sorted and examined across all samples totaled 85 million to 110 million.

Sorted CD4+ subsets: naive, central memory, regulatory, stem cell-like memory (CD45RO/CCR7/CD25/CD127/CD95/CD27 panel). General study points: Insertion counts at VDJ junctions were lower in type 1 diabetes patients, who also showed more deletions there. Cells with high TCR expression could be over-represented when cDNA is sequenced.

Germline CDR1 SGHTA, CDR2 FQGNSA. The CDR3 is 11 amino acids. The authors reverse transcribed all of the isolated RNA, so sequencing captured expressed TCRB transcripts. TCRdb's table, derived via immunoSEQ multiplex PCR, lists solely in-frame clones and lacks some. The sample has fewer than 550,000 clones, approximately 10% seen once. This TCR derives from a woman aged 18-35 years in good health. The chain carries TRBV7-2 and TRBJ1-2; the D is unclear. The sequenced sample consisted of naive CD4+ T cells from blood. The CDR3 DNA reads TGTGCCAGCAGCTTTTCCGGGAAGCCTGACTTC. It is translated as CASSFSGKPDF. Full variable domain (remainder filled in from reference TRBV7-2 and TRBJ1-2): GAGVSQSPSNKVTEKGKDVELRCDPISGHTALYWYRQSLGQGLEFLIYFQGNSAPDKSGLPSDRFSAERTGGSVSTLTIQRTQQEDSAVYLCASSFSGKPDFGSGTRLTVV.